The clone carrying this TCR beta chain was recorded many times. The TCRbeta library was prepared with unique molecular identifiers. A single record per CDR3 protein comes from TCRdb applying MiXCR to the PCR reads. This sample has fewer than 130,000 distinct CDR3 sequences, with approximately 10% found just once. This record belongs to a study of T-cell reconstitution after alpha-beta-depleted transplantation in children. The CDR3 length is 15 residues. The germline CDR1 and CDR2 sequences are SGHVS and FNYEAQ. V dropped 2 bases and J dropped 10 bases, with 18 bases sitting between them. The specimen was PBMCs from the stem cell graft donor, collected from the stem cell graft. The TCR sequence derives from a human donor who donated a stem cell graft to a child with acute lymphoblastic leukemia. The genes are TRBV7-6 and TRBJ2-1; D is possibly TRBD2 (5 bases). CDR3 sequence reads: CASSLPSGAVAEQFF. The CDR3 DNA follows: TGTGCCAGCAGCTTACCCAGCGGAGCGGTTGCGGAGCAGTTCTTC.